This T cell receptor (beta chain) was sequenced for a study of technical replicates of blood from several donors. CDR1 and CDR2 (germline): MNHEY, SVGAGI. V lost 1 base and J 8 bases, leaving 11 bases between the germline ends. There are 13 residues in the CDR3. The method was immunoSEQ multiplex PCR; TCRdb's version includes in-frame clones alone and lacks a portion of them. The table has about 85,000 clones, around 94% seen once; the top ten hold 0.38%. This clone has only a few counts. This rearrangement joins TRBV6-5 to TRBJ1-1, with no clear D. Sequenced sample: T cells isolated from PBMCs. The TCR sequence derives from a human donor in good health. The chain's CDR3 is CASSYFPGWEAFF. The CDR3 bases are TGTGCCAGCAGTTACTTTCCGGGATGGGAAGCTTTCTTT.